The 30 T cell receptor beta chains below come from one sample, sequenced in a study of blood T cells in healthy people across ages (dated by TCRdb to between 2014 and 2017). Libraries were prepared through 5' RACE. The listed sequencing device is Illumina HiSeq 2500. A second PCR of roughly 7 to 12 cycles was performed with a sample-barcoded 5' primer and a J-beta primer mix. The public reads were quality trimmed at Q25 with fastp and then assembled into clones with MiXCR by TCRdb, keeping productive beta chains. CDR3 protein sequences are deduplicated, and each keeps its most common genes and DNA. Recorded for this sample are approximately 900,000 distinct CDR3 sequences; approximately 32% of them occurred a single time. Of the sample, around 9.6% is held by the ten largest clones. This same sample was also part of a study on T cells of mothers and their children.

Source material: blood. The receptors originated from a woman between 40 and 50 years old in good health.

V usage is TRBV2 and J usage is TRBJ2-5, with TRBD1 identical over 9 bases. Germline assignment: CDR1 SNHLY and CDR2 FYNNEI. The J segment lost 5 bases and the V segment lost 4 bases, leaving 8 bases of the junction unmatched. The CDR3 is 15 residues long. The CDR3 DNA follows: TGTGCCAGCAGTGGGACAGGGGCCGATCAGGAGACCCAGTACTTC. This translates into CASSGTGADQETQYF.

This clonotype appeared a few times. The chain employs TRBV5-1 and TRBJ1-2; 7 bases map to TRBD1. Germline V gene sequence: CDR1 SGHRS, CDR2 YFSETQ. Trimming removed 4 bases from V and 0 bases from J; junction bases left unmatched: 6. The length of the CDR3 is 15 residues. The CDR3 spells CASSSQGVANYGYTF. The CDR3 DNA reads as TGCGCCAGCAGCAGCCAGGGGGTAGCTAACTATGGCTACACCTTC.

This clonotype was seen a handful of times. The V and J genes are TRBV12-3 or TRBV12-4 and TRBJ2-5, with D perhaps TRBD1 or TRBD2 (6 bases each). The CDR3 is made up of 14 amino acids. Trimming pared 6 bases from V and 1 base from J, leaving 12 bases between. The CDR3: CASRLGGTQETQYF. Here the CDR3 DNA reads TGTGCCAGCAGGCTGGGGGGCACCCAAGAGACCCAGTACTTC.

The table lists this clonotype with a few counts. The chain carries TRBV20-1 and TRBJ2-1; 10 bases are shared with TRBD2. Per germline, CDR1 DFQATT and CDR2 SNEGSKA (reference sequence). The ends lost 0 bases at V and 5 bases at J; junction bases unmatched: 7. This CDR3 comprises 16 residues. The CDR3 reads CSAREVAAGGHNEQFF. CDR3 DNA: TGCAGTGCTAGAGAGGTGGCAGCGGGGGGGCACAATGAGCAGTTCTTC.

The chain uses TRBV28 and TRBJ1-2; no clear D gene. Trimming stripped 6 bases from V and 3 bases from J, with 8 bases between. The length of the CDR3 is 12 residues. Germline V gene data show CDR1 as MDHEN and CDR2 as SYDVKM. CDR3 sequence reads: CASRPYDYGYTF. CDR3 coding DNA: TGTGCCAGCAGGCCCTACGACTATGGCTACACCTTC.

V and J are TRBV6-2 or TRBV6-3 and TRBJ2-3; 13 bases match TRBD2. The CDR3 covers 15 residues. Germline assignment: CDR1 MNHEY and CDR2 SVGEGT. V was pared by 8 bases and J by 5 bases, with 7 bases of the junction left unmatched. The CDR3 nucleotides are TGTGCCAGCGGGCCTACTAGCGGGGGGGGAGATACGCAGTATTTT. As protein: CASGPTSGGGDTQYF.

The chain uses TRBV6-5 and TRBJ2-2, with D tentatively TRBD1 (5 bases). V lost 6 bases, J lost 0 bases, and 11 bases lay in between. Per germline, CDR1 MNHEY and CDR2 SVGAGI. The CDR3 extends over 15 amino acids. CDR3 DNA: TGTGCCAGCAGAGGAGACAGCGCGAACACCGGGGAGCTGTTTTTT. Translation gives CASRGDSANTGELFF.

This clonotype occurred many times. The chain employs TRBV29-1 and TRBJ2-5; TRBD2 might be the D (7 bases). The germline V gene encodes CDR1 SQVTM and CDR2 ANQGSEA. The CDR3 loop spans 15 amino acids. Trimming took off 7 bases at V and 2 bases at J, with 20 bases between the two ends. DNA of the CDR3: TGCAGCGCTGTCGAAGGCGGGGGCCCTCAAGAGACCCAGTACTTC. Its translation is CSAVEGGGPQETQYF.

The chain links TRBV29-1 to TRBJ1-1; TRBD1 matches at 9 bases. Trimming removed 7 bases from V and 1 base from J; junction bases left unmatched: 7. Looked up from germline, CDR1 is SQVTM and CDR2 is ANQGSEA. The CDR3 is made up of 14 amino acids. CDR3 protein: CSAHRGLANTEAFF. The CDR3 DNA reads TGCAGCGCCCACAGGGGGCTTGCGAACACTGAAGCTTTCTTT. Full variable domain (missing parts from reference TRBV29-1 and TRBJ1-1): SAVISQKPSRDICQRGTSLTIQCQVDSQVTMMFWYRQQPGQSLTLIATANQGSEATYESGFVIDKFPISRPNLTFSTLTVSNMSPEDSSIYLCSAHRGLANTEAFFGQGTRLTVV.

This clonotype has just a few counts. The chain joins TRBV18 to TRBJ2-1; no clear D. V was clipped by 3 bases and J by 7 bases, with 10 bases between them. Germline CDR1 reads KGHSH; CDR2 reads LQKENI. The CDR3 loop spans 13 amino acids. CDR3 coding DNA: TGTGCCAGCTCACCCCACGCAGATAATGAGCAGTTCTTC. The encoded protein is CASSPHADNEQFF.

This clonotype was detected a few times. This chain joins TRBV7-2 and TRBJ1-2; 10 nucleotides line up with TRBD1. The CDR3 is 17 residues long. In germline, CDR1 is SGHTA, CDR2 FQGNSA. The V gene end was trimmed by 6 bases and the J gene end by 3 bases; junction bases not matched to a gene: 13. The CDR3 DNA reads TGTGCCAGCAGTCCTCTCGCCGGGACAGGGGTGTACTATGGCTACACCTTC. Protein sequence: CASSPLAGTGVYYGYTF.

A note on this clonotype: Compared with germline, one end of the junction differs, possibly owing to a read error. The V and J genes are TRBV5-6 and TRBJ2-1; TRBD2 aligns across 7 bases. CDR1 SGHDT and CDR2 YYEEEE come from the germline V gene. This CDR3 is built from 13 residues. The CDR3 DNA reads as TGTACCAGCAGCTTGGGGGGGAACAATGAGCAGTTCTTC. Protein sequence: CTSSLGGNNEQFF. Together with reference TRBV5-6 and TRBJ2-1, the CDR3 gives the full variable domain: DAGVTQSPTHLIKTRGQQVTLRCSPKSGHDTVSWYQQALGQGPQFIFQYYEEEERQRGNFPDRFSGHQFPNYSSELNVNALLLGDSALYLCTSSLGGNNEQFFGPGTRLTVL.

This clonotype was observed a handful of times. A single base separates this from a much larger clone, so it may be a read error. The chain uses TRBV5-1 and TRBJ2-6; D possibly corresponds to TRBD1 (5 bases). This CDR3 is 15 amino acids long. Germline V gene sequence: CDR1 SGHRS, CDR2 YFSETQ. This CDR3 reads CASSPLTSGADVLTF. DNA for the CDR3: TGCGCCAGCAGCCCCCTGACCTCTGGGGCCGACGTCCTGACTTTC.

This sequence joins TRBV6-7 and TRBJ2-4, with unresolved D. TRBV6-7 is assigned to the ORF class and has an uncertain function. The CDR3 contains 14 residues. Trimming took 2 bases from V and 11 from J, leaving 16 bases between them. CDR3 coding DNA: TGTGCCAGCAGTTACGGCCTCCCGCAAGAAGTTCAGTACTTC. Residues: CASSYGLPQEVQYF.

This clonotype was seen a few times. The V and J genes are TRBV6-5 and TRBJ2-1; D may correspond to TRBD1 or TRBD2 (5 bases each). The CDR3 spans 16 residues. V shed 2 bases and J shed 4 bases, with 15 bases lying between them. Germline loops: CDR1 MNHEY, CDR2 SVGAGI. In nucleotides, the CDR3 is TGTGCCAGCAGTTACAGGCAGGGAGTATTTTACAATGAGCAGTTCTTC. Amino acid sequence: CASSYRQGVFYNEQFF.

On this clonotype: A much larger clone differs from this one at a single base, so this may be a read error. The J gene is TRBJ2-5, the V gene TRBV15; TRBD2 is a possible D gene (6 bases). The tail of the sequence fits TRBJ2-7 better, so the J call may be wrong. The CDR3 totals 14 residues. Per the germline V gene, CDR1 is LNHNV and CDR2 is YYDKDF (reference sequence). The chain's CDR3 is CVTSRNGGDDEQYF. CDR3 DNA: TGTGTCACCAGCAGGAACGGCGGGGATGACGAGCAGTACTTC.

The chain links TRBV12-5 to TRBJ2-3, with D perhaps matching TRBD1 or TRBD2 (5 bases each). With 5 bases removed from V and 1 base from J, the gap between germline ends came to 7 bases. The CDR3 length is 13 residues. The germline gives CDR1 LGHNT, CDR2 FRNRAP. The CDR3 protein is CASGVGGTDTQYF. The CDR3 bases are TGTGCTAGTGGTGTGGGGGGCACAGATACGCAGTATTTT.

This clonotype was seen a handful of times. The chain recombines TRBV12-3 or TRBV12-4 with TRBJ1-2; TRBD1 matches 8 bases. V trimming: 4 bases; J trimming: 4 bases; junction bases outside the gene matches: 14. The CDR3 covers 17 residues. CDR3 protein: CASSSQGALSPRYGYTF. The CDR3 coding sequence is TGTGCCAGCAGTTCCCAGGGGGCGTTATCACCCCGCTATGGCTACACCTTC.

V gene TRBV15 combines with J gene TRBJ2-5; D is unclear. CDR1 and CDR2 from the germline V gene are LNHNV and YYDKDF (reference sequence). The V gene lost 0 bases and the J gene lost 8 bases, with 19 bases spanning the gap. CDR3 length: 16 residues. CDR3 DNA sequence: TGTGCCACCAGCAGAGATTTGGTGGGAAGGGCAGTTACCCAGTACTTC. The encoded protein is CATSRDLVGRAVTQYF.

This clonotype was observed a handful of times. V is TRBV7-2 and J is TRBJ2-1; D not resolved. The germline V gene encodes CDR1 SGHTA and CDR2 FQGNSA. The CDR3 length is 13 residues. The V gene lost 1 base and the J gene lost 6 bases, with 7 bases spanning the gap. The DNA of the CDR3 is TGTGCCAGCAGCTTAGATACGGTCAATGAGCAGTTCTTC. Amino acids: CASSLDTVNEQFF.

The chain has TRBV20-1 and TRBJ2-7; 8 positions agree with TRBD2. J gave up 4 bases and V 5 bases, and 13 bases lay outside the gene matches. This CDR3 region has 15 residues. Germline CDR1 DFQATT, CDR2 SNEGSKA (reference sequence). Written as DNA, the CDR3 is TGCAGTGCTCCTCTACGTGTCGGCGGGGGGTACGAGCAGTACTTC. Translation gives CSAPLRVGGGYEQYF.

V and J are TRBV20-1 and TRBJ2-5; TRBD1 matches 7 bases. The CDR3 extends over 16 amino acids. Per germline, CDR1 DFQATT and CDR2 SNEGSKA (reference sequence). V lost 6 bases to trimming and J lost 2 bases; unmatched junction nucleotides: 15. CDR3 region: CSALRGRATLQETQYF. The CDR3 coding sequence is TGCAGTGCCCTGAGGGGGCGAGCGACCCTTCAAGAGACCCAGTACTTC.

CDR3 nucleotides: TGTGCCGGCCCCCGAAGAGGGTGTCTCTACCCGGTAACTCGACTCACAGATACGCAGTATTTT. Translated, it gives CAGPRRGCLYPVTRLTDTQYF. The rearrangement links TRBV21-1 to TRBJ2-3; TRBD1 is the table's D call and was not checked against the DNA. TRBV21-1 is marked as a pseudogene. The CDR3 sequence is 21 residues long.

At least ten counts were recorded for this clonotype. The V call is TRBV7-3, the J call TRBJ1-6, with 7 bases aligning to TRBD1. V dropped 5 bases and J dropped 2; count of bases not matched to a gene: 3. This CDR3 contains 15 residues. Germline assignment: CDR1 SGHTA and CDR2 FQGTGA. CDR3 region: CASSKGTAYNSPLHF. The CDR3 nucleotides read TGTGCCAGCAGCAAAGGGACAGCCTATAATTCACCCCTCCACTTT.

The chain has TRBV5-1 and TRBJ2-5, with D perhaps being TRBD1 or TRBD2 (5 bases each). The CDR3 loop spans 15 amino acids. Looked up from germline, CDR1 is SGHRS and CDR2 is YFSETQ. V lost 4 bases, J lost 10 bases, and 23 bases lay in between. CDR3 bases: TGCGCCAGCAGCCCCACTGGGACGGCTGAGAGGGTCCAGTACTTC. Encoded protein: CASSPTGTAERVQYF.

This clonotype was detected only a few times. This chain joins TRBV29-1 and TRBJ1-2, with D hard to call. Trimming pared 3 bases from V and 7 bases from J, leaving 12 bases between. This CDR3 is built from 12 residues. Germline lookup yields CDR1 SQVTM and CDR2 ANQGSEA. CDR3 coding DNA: TGCAGCGTTGATTTGGGCAGGAGTGGCTACACCTTC. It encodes CSVDLGRSGYTF.

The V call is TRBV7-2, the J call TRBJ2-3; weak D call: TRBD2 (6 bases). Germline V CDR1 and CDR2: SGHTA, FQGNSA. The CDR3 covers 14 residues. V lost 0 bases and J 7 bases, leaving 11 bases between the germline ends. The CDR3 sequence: CASSLARELNTQYF. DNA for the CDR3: TGTGCCAGCAGCTTAGCCCGGGAGCTAAATACGCAGTATTTT.

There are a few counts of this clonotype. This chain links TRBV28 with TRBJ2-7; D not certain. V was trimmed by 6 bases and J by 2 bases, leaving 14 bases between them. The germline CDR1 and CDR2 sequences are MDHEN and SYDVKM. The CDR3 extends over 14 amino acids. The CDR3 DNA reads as TGTGCCAGCAGGGTAGGCGACGGAACCTACGAGCAGTACTTC. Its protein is CASRVGDGTYEQYF.

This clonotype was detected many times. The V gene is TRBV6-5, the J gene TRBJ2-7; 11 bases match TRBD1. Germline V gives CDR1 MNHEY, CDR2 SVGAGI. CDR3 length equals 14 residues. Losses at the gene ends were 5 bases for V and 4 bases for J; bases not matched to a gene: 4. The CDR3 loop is CASSAGTGGYEQYF. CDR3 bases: TGTGCCAGCAGTGCTGGGACAGGGGGATACGAGCAGTACTTC.

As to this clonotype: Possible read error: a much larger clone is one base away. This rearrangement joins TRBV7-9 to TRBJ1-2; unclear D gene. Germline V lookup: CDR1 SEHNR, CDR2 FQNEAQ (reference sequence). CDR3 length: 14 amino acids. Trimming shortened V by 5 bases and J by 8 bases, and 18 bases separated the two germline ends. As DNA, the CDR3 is TGTGCCAGCAGCCCGGAAAGGGCCGTTGACGGCTACACCTTC. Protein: CASSPERAVDGYTF.